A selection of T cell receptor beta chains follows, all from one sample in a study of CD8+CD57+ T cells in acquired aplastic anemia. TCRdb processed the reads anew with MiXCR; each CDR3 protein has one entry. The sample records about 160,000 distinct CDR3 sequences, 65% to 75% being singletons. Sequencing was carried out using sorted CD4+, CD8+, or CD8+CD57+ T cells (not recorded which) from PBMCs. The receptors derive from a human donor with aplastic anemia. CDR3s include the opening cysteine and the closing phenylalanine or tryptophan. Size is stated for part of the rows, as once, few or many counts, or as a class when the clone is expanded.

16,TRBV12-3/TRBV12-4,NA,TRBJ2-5,CASSTRQLRDEETQYF
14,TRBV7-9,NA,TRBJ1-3,CASSFVGGENTIYF
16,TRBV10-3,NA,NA,CAISESLAAAYNEQYF
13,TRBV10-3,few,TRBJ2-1,CAIRPPVGNEQFF
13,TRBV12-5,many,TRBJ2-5,CASADSPGETQYF
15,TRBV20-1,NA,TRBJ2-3,CSANPSGGRTDTQYF
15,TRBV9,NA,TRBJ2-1,CASSGRGDSYNEQFF
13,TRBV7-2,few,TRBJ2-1,CASSLSGNNEQFF
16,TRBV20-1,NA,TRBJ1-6,CSARDRGPRANSPLHF
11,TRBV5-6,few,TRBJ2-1,CASSLVSAQFF